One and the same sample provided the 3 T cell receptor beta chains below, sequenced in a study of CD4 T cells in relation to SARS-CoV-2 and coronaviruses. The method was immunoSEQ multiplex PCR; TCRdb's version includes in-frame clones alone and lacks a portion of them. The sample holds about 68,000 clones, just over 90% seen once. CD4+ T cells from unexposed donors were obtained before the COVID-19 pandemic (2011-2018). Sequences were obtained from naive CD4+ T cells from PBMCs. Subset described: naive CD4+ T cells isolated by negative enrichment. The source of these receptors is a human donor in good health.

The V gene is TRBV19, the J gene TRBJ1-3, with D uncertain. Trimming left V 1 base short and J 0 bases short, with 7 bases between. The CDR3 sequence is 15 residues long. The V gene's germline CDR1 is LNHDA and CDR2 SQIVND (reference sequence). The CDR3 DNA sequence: TGTGCCAGTAGTATAGTGGCAGGCTCTGGAAACACCATATATTTT. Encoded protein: CASSIVAGSGNTIYF.

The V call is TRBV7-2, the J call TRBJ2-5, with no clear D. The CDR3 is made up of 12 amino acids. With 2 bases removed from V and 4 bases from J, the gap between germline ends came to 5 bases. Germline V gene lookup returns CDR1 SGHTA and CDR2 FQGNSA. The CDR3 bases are TGTGCCAGCAGCTTATATAGAGAGACCCAGTACTTC. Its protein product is CASSLYRETQYF.

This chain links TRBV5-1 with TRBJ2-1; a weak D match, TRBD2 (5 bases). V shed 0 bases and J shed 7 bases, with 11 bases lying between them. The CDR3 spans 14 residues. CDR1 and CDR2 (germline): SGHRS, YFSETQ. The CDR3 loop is CASSLAPGGNEQFF. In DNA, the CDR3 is TGCGCCAGCAGCTTGGCACCAGGCGGGAATGAGCAGTTCTTC.